Each of the 32 T cell receptor beta chains below was sequenced from the same sample in a study of T-cell reconstitution after alpha-beta-depleted transplantation in children. Unique molecular identifiers were used to barcode this TCRbeta library. TCRdb analysed the PCR reads with MiXCR anew, one entry per CDR3 protein. The sample comprises some 29,000 distinct CDR3 sequences, under 8% of which are singletons, and roughly 7% rests with the top ten. The sequences come from PBMCs, mostly from graft donor cells, collected 180 days after TCRalphabeta/CD19-depleted stem cell transplant. The receptors shown here come from a male patient under 18 who had a stem cell transplant for acute myeloid leukemia, so the T cells may come from the graft donor.

This clonotype was detected many times. The chain has TRBV29-1 and TRBJ2-1; 9 positions match TRBD1. V was pared by 2 bases and J by 6 bases, with 8 bases of the junction left unmatched. The CDR3 runs 15 residues. Germline CDR1 is SQVTM and CDR2 is ANQGSEA. CDR3 amino acids: CSVEQSGTGINEQFF. In DNA form, the CDR3 reads TGCAGCGTTGAACAGTCCGGGACAGGGATCAATGAGCAGTTCTTC.

This clonotype appeared many times. V is TRBV5-6 and J is TRBJ2-5, with 10 positions matching TRBD2. This CDR3 is 13 amino acids long. Germline V gene sequence: CDR1 SGHDT, CDR2 YYEEEE. Losses at the gene ends were 6 bases for V and 4 bases for J; bases not matched to a gene: 3. CDR3 residues: CASTIAGGETQYF. DNA for the CDR3: TGTGCCAGCACGATAGCGGGAGGAGAGACCCAGTACTTC.

In its sample, this clonotype ranks as medium-sized. This chain connects TRBV5-1 to TRBJ2-1; D might be TRBD2 (6 bases). This CDR3 has 17 amino acids. CDR1 and CDR2 (germline): SGHRS, YFSETQ. With 4 bases removed from V and 7 bases from J, the gap between germline ends came to 24 bases. This CDR3 is CASSPRIRDLPLNEQFF. CDR3 DNA: TGCGCCAGCAGCCCACGCATCCGGGACTTGCCCCTTAATGAGCAGTTCTTC.

This clonotype was counted at least ten times. The chain uses TRBV30 and TRBJ2-3, with TRBD1 matching 7 bases. J lost 1 base, V lost 5 bases, and 9 bases had no gene match. The V gene's germline CDR1 is GTSNPN and CDR2 SVGIG (reference sequence). The CDR3 runs 15 residues. The CDR3 DNA reads TGTGCCTGGTTAAACCGGGACAGAGGCACAGATACGCAGTATTTT. Its translation is CAWLNRDRGTDTQYF.

The chain uses TRBV7-2 and TRBJ2-7; 14 bases map to TRBD2. CDR3 length: 16 amino acids. J gave up 2 bases and V 8 bases, and 8 bases lay outside the gene matches. Germline CDR1 is SGHTA and CDR2 is FQGNSA. CDR3 nucleotide sequence: TGTGCCAGCCGAGGACTAGCGGGAGGTTCTACCTACGAGCAGTACTTC. As protein: CASRGLAGGSTYEQYF. Full variable domain (outside the CDR3, taken from reference TRBV7-2 and TRBJ2-7): GAGVSQSPSNKVTEKGKDVELRCDPISGHTALYWYRQSLGQGLEFLIYFQGNSAPDKSGLPSDRFSAERTGGSVSTLTIQRTQQEDSAVYLCASRGLAGGSTYEQYFGPGTRLTVT.

This clonotype occurred many times. The J gene is TRBJ1-6, the V gene TRBV5-6; 9 bases are a match to TRBD1. Germline assignment: CDR1 SGHDT and CDR2 YYEEEE. The CDR3 is made up of 21 amino acids. V gave up 3 bases and J gave up 7 bases; unmatched junction bases: 23. Here the CDR3 reads CASSSAPGQGQTRTWNSPLHF. CDR3 DNA: TGTGCCAGCAGCTCCGCCCCGGGACAGGGACAAACCCGGACCTGGAATTCACCCCTCCACTTT.

This clonotype was seen repeatedly, ten times or more. The chain has TRBV20-1 and TRBJ1-4; 7 bases agree with TRBD1. Germline values: CDR1 DFQATT, CDR2 SNEGSKA (reference sequence). CDR3 size: 13 residues. V was clipped by 6 bases and J by 7 bases; unmatched bases: 8. In DNA form, the CDR3 reads TGCAGTGCATACAGGGGCGCGGGTGAAAAACTGTTTTTT. Its protein product is CSAYRGAGEKLFF.

The table lists this clonotype with many counts. V is TRBV7-9 and J is TRBJ1-1, with D perhaps TRBD1 (6 bases). V was clipped by 3 bases and J by 10 bases, with 18 bases between them. The CDR3 covers 14 residues. The germline V gene has CDR1 SEHNR and CDR2 FQNEAQ (reference sequence). The CDR3 region has the DNA TGTGCCAGCAGCTTTTTAGGGGGGGACCTTGTAGCTTTCTTT. It encodes CASSFLGGDLVAFF. Filled out from reference TRBV7-9 and TRBJ1-1, the complete variable domain reads DTGVSQNPRHKITKRGQNVTFRCDPISEHNRLYWYRQTLGQGPEFLTYFQNEAQLEKSRLLSDRFSAERPKGSFSTLEIQRTEQGDSAMYLCASSFLGGDLVAFFGQGTRLTVV.

At least ten counts were recorded for this clonotype. This chain uses TRBV29-1 with TRBJ2-7; 8 bases are shared with TRBD2. V was pared by 5 bases and J by 2 bases, with 11 bases of the junction left unmatched. The V gene's germline CDR1 is SQVTM and CDR2 ANQGSEA. The CDR3 totals 15 residues. As DNA, the CDR3 is TGCAGCGTTACCCCCGCGGGGGGCGGGACCTACGAGCAGTACTTC. Translating it yields CSVTPAGGGTYEQYF.

The table lists this clonotype with many counts. The chain combines TRBV28 with TRBJ2-7; 9 bases match TRBD1. This CDR3 is built from 14 residues. Germline-derived CDR1 and CDR2 are MDHEN and SYDVKM. With V trimmed by 5 bases and J by 12 bases, 14 bases remained unmatched. CDR3 amino acids: CASSSGQGTSGGYF. The DNA of the CDR3 is TGTGCCAGCAGTAGCGGACAGGGGACCTCGGGGGGGTACTTC.

Ten or more counts support this clonotype. The V gene is TRBV19, the J gene TRBJ1-3; D is ambiguous. CDR1 is LNHDA, CDR2 SQIVND, per germline (reference sequence). CDR3 length: 13 amino acids. V dropped 8 bases and J dropped 0 bases, with 8 bases sitting between them. CDR3 DNA sequence: TGTGCCAGTTCTCTCGTCTCTGGAAACACCATATATTTT. Its translation: CASSLVSGNTIYF. The whole variable domain, remainder taken from reference TRBV19 and TRBJ1-3, is DGGITQSPKYLFRKEGQNVTLSCEQNLNHDAMYWYRQDPGQGLRLIYYSQIVNDFQKGDIAEGYSVSREKKESFPLTVTSAQKNPTAFYLCASSLVSGNTIYFGEGSWLTVV.

Ten or more counts support this clonotype. The rearrangement joins TRBV20-1 to TRBJ2-5; D uncertain. Germline V CDR1 and CDR2: DFQATT, SNEGSKA (reference sequence). V was pared by 3 bases and J by 3 bases, with 8 bases between. CDR3 length: 12 amino acids. The CDR3 region has the DNA TGCAGTGCTAGTCCGAAGAAAGAGACCCAGTACTTC. As protein: CSASPKKETQYF.

This clonotype was seen many times. V is TRBV7-8 and J is TRBJ1-5; possible D gene TRBD1, 6 bases. The CDR3 is 15 amino acids. Germline lookup yields CDR1 SGHVS and CDR2 FQNEAQ. Trimming removed 5 bases at V and 1 base at J, with 12 bases between. This CDR3 reads CASSLDRLSNQPQHF. CDR3 sequence (DNA): TGTGCCAGCAGCCTTGACAGGTTGAGCAATCAGCCCCAGCATTTT.

This clonotype was seen repeatedly, ten times or more. CDR3 in DNA: TGTGCCAGCAGTTCGATAGCGGGAGGGCCGGGTGAGCAGTTCTTC. Amino acids: CASSSIAGGPGEQFF. The chain recombines TRBV5-5 with TRBJ2-1; 11 bases agree with TRBD2. There are 15 residues in the CDR3. After removal of 5 bases from V and 9 bases from J, the junction contained 10 bases not matched to a gene. CDR1 is SGHKS, CDR2 YYEKEE, per germline (reference sequence).

This chain uses TRBV11-2 with TRBJ2-5, with unresolved D. Germline CDR1 is SGHAT and CDR2 is FQNNGV. Trimming took off 0 bases at V and 7 bases at J, with 6 bases between the two ends. The CDR3 runs to 12 residues. CDR3 region: CASSLEWATQYF. The CDR3 nucleotides read TGTGCCAGCAGCTTAGAGTGGGCGACCCAGTACTTC.

This clonotype was detected ten times or more. The CDR3 sequence: CASSLAAPGELFF. The CDR3 DNA sequence: TGTGCCAGCAGTCTGGCCGCACCGGGGGAGCTGTTTTTT. V gene TRBV5-4 combines with J gene TRBJ2-2; D not certain. V gave up 5 bases and J gave up 8 bases, with 13 bases separating them. This CDR3 comprises 13 residues. Germline assignment: CDR1 SGHNT and CDR2 YYREEE (reference sequence).

The rearrangement uses TRBV19 and TRBJ1-5, with D possibly matching TRBD1 (6 bases). Trimming stripped 6 bases from V and 9 bases from J, with 15 bases between. Germline CDR1 and CDR2: LNHDA and SQIVND (reference sequence). CDR3 length: 13 amino acids. CDR3 sequence: CASSPDSGLPQHF. CDR3 DNA: TGTGCCAGTAGCCCGGACAGTGGTCTGCCCCAGCATTTT.

There are many counts of this clonotype. The rearrangement links TRBV5-4 to TRBJ1-6, with D perhaps TRBD1 (5 bases). Germline CDR1 and CDR2: SGHNT and YYREEE (reference sequence). V was clipped by 4 bases and J by 9 bases, with 11 bases between them. The CDR3 consists of 13 residues. CDR3: CASSLTEFSPLHF. The CDR3, as DNA: TGTGCCAGCAGCCTGACAGAATTTTCACCCCTCCACTTT. Combining the CDR3 with reference TRBV5-4 and TRBJ1-6 gives the whole variable domain ETGVTQSPTHLIKTRGQQVTLRCSSQSGHNTVSWYQQALGQGPQFIFQYYREEENGRGNFPPRFSGLQFPNYSSELNVNALELDDSALYLCASSLTEFSPLHFGNGTRLTVT.

This clonotype was seen ten or more times. CDR3 DNA sequence: TGCAGTGCTAGAGAACCGGGACTAGCTCGCAGGGACGAGCAGTACTTC. Translation: CSAREPGLARRDEQYF. The chain employs TRBV20-1 and TRBJ2-7, with 9 bases identical to TRBD2. V gave up 0 bases and J gave up 5 bases; unmatched junction bases: 11. Germline CDR1 is DFQATT and CDR2 is SNEGSKA (reference sequence). The CDR3 extends over 16 amino acids.

This clonotype was recorded at least ten times. V is TRBV3-1 and J is TRBJ1-1, with 7 bases matching TRBD1. The junction had 6 bases not matched to a gene; V was cut back by 5 bases and J by 6 bases. The germline gives CDR1 LGHDT, CDR2 YNNKEL (reference sequence). This CDR3 is 13 amino acids long. The CDR3 region has the DNA TGTGCCAGCAGCGCCAGGGGGGCGGCTGAAGCTTTCTTT. Protein: CASSARGAAEAFF.

A few counts support this clonotype. This may arise from a read error, as a much more abundant clone is one base away. The genes are TRBV20-1 and TRBJ2-7; 7 bases align to TRBD2. V lost 3 bases and J lost 0; bases outside the gene matches: 2. Per the germline V gene, CDR1 is DFQATT and CDR2 is SNEGSKA (reference sequence). This CDR3 comprises 13 residues. CDR3 protein: CSARRGTSYEQYV. CDR3 in DNA: TGCAGTGCTAGGCGGGGGACCTCCTACGAGCAGTACGTC.

Note on this clonotype: The junction differs from germline at one of its ends, possibly a read error. This sequence joins TRBV13 and TRBJ1-1; the D is unclear. CDR3 length: 14 residues. The germline CDR1 and CDR2 sequences are PRHDT and FYEKMQ (reference sequence). The CDR3 here is CASSSPRGHAEPFF. For the CDR3, the DNA is TGTGCCAGCAGCTCCCCCCGCGGTCACGCTGAACCTTTCTTT.

There are many counts of this clonotype. The chain couples TRBV4-1 to TRBJ2-7, with 7 bases lining up with TRBD1. The germline CDR1 and CDR2 sequences are MGHRA and YSYEKL. With 0 bases clipped from V and 12 bases from J, the junction kept 11 bases outside the gene matches. The CDR3 runs 14 residues. As DNA, the CDR3 is TGCGCCAGCAGCCAAGACGCTACGACAGGGAATCGGTACTTC. This encodes CASSQDATTGNRYF.

This clonotype showed up many times. This chain joins TRBV6-1 and TRBJ1-5, with a tentative D call TRBD1 (6 bases). V was trimmed by 3 bases and J by 5 bases, leaving 14 bases between them. The CDR3 contains 15 residues. The germline V gene encodes CDR1 MNHNS and CDR2 SASEGT. The CDR3 here is CASSDPAGADQPQHF. CDR3 in DNA: TGTGCCAGCAGTGACCCAGCGGGGGCAGATCAGCCCCAGCATTTT.

This clonotype was seen repeatedly, ten times or more. The gene calls are TRBV5-1 and TRBJ2-2; TRBD1 or TRBD2 may be the D gene (5 bases each). The CDR3 is made up of 14 amino acids. In germline, CDR1 is SGHRS, CDR2 YFSETQ. The germline V and J ends were trimmed by 2 bases and 3 bases, with 8 bases remaining between them. The CDR3 DNA follows: TGCGCCAGCAGCTTTGGGACCCACACCGGGGAGCTGTTTTTT. As protein: CASSFGTHTGELFF.

This clonotype was seen ten or more times. The rearrangement uses TRBV9 and TRBJ1-2, with D possibly matching TRBD1 (5 bases). V was clipped by 3 bases and J by 7 bases, with 22 bases between them. The CDR3 totals 16 residues. The V gene's germline CDR1 is SGDLS and CDR2 YYNGEE. The CDR3: CASSGVPREGRFGYTF. The CDR3, as DNA: TGTGCCAGCAGCGGTGTCCCTCGGGAGGGGCGCTTTGGCTACACCTTC.

In this sample, this clonotype turned up many times. V usage is TRBV9 and J usage is TRBJ1-1; D might be TRBD1 (5 bases). Looked up from germline, CDR1 is SGDLS and CDR2 is YYNGEE. The V and J ends lost 6 bases and 0 bases respectively, with 12 bases between them. This CDR3 is built from 14 residues. CDR3 nucleotides: TGTGCCAGCACCAACGGACACATGAACACTGAAGCTTTCTTT. Translating it yields CASTNGHMNTEAFF.

Many counts were recorded for this clonotype. The V and J genes are TRBV20-1 and TRBJ2-1; D perhaps matches TRBD2 (5 bases). Germline-derived CDR1 and CDR2 are DFQATT and SNEGSKA (reference sequence). Trimming removed 5 bases at V and 3 bases at J, with 17 bases between. This CDR3 is built from 15 residues. CDR3 sequence: CSALPGLASYNEQFF. The CDR3 DNA is TGCAGTGCTCTACCGGGTCTAGCCAGCTACAATGAGCAGTTCTTC.

Within the sample, this clonotype is medium-sized. The chain links TRBV27 to TRBJ2-7; D remains ambiguous. Germline assignment: CDR1 MNHEY and CDR2 SMNVEV (reference sequence). V gave up 4 bases and J gave up 7 bases, with 20 bases separating them. The CDR3 extends over 15 amino acids. This CDR3 reads CASSSPGLVPEEQYF. In DNA, the CDR3 is TGTGCCAGCAGTTCTCCCGGGCTGGTTCCGGAGGAGCAGTACTTC.

There are many counts of this clonotype. V usage is TRBV20-1 and J usage is TRBJ1-2; a possible D gene is TRBD1 (6 bases). V lost 6 bases and J 1 base, leaving 24 bases between the germline ends. Germline V gives CDR1 DFQATT, CDR2 SNEGSKA (reference sequence). The CDR3 runs to 17 residues. Written as DNA, the CDR3 is TGCAGTGCCGACAGATTCGGGACAAGTAGTAATAACTATGGCTACACCTTC. This encodes CSADRFGTSSNNYGYTF.

The sample holds many counts of this clonotype. The chain carries TRBV12-3 or TRBV12-4 and TRBJ1-6; weak D call: TRBD1 (5 bases). The CDR3 extends over 15 amino acids. The V gene lost 4 bases and the J gene lost 5 bases, with 12 bases spanning the gap. The CDR3, as DNA: TGTGCCAGCAGTTCCTTTGGGACCAATAATTCACCCCTCCACTTT. Translation gives CASSSFGTNNSPLHF.

The chain recombines TRBV7-6 with TRBJ1-1, with TRBD1 identical over 7 bases. This CDR3 spans 14 amino acids. Germline CDR1 is SGHVS and CDR2 is FNYEAQ. V shed 5 bases and J 7 bases; nucleotides not matched to a gene: 10. Written as DNA, the CDR3 is TGTGCCAGCAGCCCCCCGGACAGGCGGGATGAAGCTTTCTTT. Its translation: CASSPPDRRDEAFF.